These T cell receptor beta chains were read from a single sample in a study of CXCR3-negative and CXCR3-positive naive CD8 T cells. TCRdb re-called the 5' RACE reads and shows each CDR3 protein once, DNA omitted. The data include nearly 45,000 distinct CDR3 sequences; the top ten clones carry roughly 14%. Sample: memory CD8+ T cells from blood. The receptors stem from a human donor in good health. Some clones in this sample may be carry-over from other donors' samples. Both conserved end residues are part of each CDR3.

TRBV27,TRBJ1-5,CASSFSVGSNQPQHF
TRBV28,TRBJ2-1,CASSLFTTGGGSYNEQFF
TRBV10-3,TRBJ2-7,CAISAVSSYEQYF
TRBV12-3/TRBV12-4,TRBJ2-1,CASSPSRAGEQFF
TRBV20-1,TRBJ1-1,CSASGQGVTEAFF
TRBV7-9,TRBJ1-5,CASSLGNQPQHF
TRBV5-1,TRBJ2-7,CASSLGSTLNEQYF
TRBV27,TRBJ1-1,CASEAGSEAFF
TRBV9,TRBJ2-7,CASSVGVYEQYF
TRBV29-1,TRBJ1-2,CSVSSRQRPNYGYTF
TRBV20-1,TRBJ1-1,CSAGGGQGITEAFF
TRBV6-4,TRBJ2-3,CASSDSTGGGSTDTQYF
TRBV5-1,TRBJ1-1,CASSWSGGGTEAFF
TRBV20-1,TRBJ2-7,CSAAPFFLGRSYEQYF
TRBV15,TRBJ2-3,CATSRGAGGDTQYF
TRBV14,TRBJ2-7,CASSPRGFYEQYF
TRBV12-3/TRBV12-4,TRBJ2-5,CASSPVVGGETQYF
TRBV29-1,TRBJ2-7,CSVRTGDGYEQYF
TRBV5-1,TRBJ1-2,CASSLASGTVYGYTF
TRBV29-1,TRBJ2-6,CSVGSGVGGANVLTF
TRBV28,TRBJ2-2,CASTTGTSNTGELFF
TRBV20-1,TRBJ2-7,CSARDEAGGYEQYF
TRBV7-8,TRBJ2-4,CASSLGHRAKNIQYF
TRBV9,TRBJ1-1,CASSVGSPGGLNTEAFF
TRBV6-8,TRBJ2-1,CASTTVTNEQFF
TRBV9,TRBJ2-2,CASSPSNTGELFF
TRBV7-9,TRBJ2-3,CASSPGTSGVYTDTQYF
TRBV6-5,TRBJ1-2,CASSSQDYGYTF
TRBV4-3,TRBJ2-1,CASSQRMNEQFF
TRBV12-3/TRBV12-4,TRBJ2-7,CASSLGPTGSTYEQYF
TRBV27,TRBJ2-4,CASRDRAGSNIAKNIQYF
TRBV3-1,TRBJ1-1,CASSQGRGVTEAFF
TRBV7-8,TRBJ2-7,CASSSRQGGYEQYF
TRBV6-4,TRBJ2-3,CASSDAGGPADTQYF
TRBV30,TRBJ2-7,CAWSGMGTNYEQYF
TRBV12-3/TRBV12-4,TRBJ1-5,CASSPQAEVWQPQHF
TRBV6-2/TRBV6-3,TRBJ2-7,CASSYSGGGSSSYEQYF
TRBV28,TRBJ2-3,CASSILAGGTSTDTQYF
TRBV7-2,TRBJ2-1,CASSFGINEQFF
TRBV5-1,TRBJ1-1,CASSTGTGGLNTEAFF
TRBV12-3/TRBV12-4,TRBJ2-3,CASSLLAGENTDTQYF
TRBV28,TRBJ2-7,CASSLWGESSYEQYF
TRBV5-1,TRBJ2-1,CASSIARRISYNEQFF
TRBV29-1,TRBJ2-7,CSAVAGLTYEQYF
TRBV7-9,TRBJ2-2,CASSLAAAGGPSGELFF
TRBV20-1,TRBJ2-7,CSAFASYEQYF
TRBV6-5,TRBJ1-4,CASSYTTGDEKLFF
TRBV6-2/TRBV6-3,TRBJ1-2,CATGQNYGYTF
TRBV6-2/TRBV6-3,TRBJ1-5,CASSLPGGFIRSNQPQHF